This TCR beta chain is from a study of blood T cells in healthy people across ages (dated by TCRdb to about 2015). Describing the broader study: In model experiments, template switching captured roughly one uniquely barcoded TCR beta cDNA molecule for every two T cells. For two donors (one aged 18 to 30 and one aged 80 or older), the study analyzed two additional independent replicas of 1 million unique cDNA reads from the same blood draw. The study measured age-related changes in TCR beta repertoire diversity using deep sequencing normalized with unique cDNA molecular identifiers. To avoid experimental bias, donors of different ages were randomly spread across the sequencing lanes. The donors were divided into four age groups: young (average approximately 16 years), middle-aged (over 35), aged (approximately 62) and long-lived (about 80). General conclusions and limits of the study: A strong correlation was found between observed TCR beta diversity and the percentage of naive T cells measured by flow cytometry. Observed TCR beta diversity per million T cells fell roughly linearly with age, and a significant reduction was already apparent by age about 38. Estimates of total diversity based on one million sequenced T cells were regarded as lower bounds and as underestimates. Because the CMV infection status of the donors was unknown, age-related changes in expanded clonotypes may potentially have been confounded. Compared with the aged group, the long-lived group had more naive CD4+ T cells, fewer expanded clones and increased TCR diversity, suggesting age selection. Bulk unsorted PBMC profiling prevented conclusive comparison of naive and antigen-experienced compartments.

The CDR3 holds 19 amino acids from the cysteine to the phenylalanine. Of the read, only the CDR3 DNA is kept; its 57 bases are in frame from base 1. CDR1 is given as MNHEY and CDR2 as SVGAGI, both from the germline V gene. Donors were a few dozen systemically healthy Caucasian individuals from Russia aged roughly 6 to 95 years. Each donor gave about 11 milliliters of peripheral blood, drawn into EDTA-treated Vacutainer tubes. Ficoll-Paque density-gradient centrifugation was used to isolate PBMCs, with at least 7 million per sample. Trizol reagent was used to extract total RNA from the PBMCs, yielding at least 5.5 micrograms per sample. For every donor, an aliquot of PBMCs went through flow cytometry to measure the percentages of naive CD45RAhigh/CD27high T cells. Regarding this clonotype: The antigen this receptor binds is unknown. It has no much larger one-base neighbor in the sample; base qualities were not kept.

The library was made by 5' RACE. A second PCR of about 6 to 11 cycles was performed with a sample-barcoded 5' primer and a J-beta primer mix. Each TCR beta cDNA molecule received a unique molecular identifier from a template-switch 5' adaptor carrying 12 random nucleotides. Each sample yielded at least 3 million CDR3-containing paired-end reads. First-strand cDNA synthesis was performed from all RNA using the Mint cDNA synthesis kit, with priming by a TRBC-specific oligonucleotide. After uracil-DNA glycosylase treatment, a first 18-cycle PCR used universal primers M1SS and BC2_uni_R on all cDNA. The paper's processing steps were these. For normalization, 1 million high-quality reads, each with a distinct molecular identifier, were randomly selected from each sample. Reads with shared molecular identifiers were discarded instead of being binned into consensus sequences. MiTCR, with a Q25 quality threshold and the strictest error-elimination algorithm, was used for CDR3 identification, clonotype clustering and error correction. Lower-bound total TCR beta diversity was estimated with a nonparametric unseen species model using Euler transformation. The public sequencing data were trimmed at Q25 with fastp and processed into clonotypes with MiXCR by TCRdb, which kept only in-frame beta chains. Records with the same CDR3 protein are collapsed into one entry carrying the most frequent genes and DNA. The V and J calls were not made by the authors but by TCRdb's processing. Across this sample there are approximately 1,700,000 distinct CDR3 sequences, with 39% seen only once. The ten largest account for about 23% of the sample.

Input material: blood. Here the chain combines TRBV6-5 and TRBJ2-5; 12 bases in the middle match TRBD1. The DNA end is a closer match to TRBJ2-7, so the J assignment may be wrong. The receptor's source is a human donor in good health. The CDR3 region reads CASSYSTPGQGAKGYEQYF. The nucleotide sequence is TGTGCCAGCAGTTACTCAACTCCGGGACAGGGGGCTAAAGGATACGAGCAGTACTTC.